This TCR beta chain was captured by sequencing in a study of human T cells and chemical hapten exposure. At the level of the study: TCR yields per sample varied mostly from small pooled library volume differences. General study results and limits: Expanded TCRs showed more large CDR3 clusters than pre-sensitization or healthy control sets.

Individual cDNA molecules received unique molecular identifiers in the library. TCRdb ran MiXCR on the RACE reads and lists one entry per CDR3 protein. Counted here are some 400,000 distinct CDR3 sequences, 5% to 6.5% occurring once; the ten biggest clones make up approximately 2.4%. Many counts were recorded for this clonotype. The antigen remains unidentified. Time point denoted: pre-sensitization, week 0. Regarding treatment: therapeutic diphenylcyclopropenone sensitization with weekly scalp DPC. The CDR3 has 14 residues. Losses at the gene ends were 5 bases for V and 10 bases for J; bases not matched to a gene: 8. Germline values: CDR1 KGHDR, CDR2 SFDVKD.

This sequence joins TRBV24-1 and TRBJ2-1; 9 nucleotides match TRBD1. The sequence was collected from a woman aged 50 to 60 with alopecia areata. Some clones in this sample may be carry-over from other donors' samples. This sample comprised whole blood, obtained in connection with sensitization to the hapten diphenylcyclopropenone (DPC). The CDR3 loop is CATSGGQGGEEQFF. DNA for the CDR3: TGTGCCACCAGTGGGGGACAGGGCGGGGAAGAGCAGTTCTTC.